The 2 T cell receptor beta chains below were found in one sample sequenced in a study of siplizumab effects on memory and regulatory T cells. Only in-frame clones appear in the TCRdb table, and some are missing; sequencing was by immunoSEQ multiplex PCR. The sample records over 35,000 clones, roughly nine tenths being singletons. The source material was naive CD4+ T cells sorted from blood. All receptors come from a human donor in good health.

Note on this clone: Relative to the germline gene, one junction end is altered; a read error may explain this. The V call is TRBV6-6, the J call TRBJ1-2; TRBD1 matches at 7 bases. The CDR3 is 13 residues long. The germline gives CDR1 MNHNY, CDR2 SVGAGI (reference sequence). The DNA for the CDR3 is TGTGCCAGCAGCTCCATGACAGGGAAGGGCCGTCACTTC. It yields the protein CASSSMTGKGRHF.

The chain recombines TRBV5-4 with TRBJ1-2; D might be TRBD1 (6 bases). Germline CDR1 SGHNT, CDR2 YYREEE (reference sequence). Trimming pared 0 bases from V and 4 bases from J, leaving 19 bases between. The CDR3 loop spans 17 amino acids. CDR3 amino acids: CASSLDPAGGRGYGYTF. As DNA, the CDR3 is TGTGCCAGCAGCTTGGATCCGGCGGGGGGCCGAGGCTATGGCTACACCTTC.